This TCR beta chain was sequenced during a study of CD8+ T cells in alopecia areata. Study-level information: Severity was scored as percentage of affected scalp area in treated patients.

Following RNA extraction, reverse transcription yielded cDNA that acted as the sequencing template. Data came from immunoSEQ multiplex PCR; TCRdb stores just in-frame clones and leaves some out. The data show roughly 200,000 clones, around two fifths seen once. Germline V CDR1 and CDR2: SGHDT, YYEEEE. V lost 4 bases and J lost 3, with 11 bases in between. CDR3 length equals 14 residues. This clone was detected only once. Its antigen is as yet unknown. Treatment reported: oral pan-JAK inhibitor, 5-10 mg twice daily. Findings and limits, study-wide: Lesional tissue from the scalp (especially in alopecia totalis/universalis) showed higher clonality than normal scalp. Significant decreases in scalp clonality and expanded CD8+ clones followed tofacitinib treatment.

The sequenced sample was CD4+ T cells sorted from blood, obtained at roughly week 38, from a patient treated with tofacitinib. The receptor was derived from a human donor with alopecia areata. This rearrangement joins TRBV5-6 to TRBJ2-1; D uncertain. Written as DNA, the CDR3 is TGTGCCAGCAGCGATGTCGAAGTCTACAATGAGCAGTTCTTC. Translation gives CASSDVEVYNEQFF.